This TCR beta chain was obtained from a study of blood T cell repertoires in COVID-19. Looking at the study overall: The study drew acute and convalescent COVID-19 samples from the United States, Italy and Spain. Sources were T cells, B-cell-depleted T cells, or PBMCs; the material itself was cDNA or gDNA.

This clone was seen once. TCRdb's copy holds only in-frame clones and misses some; the assay was immunoSEQ multiplex PCR. The table lists more than 95,000 clones, 65% to 85% of them singletons. CDR1 is KGHSH, CDR2 LQKENI, per germline. There are 16 residues in the CDR3. Trimming removed 3 bases from V and 2 bases from J; junction bases left unmatched: 4. J is TRBJ2-2 and V is TRBV18, with TRBD1 matching over 9 bases. This TCR came from an elderly man with active or convalescent COVID-19. The source material was peripheral blood. CDR3 DNA: TGTGCCAGCTCACCTAAACAGGGGGCAAACACCGGGGAGCTGTTTTTT. Translated, it gives CASSPKQGANTGELFF.